This TCR beta chain was captured in a study of CD4 T cell repertoires in COVID-19 (dated by TCRdb to 2020 to 2023). At the level of the whole study: To analyze cross-reactivity, the CFSE-low cells were expanded with IL-2 for around eleven days and then labeled again and restimulated with spike proteins from other coronaviruses. In COVID-19-recovered individuals, the study described naturally processed CD4+ T cell responses to SARS-CoV-2 spike and nucleoprotein and used TCR Vbeta sequencing to evaluate clonal composition. In a few recovered individuals, the TCR Vbeta repertoire of SARS-CoV-2-reactive T cells was analyzed at the subset level.

Remarks on this clone: This receptor's antigen is unknown. Base qualities are not at hand, and no much larger clone is one base apart.

Receptor libraries were prepared by the immunoSEQ multiplex PCR assay. Regarding the original processing steps: The Chao-Jaccard similarity index and counts of shared clonotypes were used to quantify repertoire overlap between subsets. The clones in this table, taken by TCRdb from immuneACCESS, are in-frame only. Not every clone is retained; where verified, under half of the shortfall comes from an unresolved V gene, and the cause of the rest is unknown. V and J calls and clone size are as listed in that table; D and trimming were resolved from the DNA. In this sample the table shows some 1,500 clones, roughly 16% of which occur a single time. The top ten hold about 11% of the sample. What the authors observed across the whole study: Between about 7 and 28% of SARS-CoV-2 clonotypes were also found in SARS-CoV and/or HKU1 spike-stimulated secondary cultures, consistent with cross-reactivity. Two or all three memory subsets shared several of the most expanded SARS-CoV-2-reactive clonotypes, which suggests intraclonal diversification.

The CDR1 and CDR2 encoded by the germline V gene (reference sequence) are MNHEY and SMNVEV. The CDR3 holds 15 amino acids from the cysteine to the phenylalanine. The retained sequence is limited to the CDR3, 45 bases, with the frame set at the first base. A distance of 18 bases separates the germline ends of V and J, which lose 5 bases and 4 bases respectively. This specimen's time point label, interpreted: sample from a COVID-19-recovered individual after infection. Donors were patients who had recovered from mild-to-severe COVID-19. CD4+ total memory, central memory, effector memory and circulating T follicular helper cells were isolated from peripheral blood mononuclear cells.

The chain is assembled from TRBV27 and TRBJ2-7; the D element might be TRBD1 or TRBD2, as each aligns at 6 bases. The TCR was taken from a human donor who had COVID-19. The sample consisted of memory CD4+ T cells, cultured in vitro, taken after recovery from COVID-19. Per the publication, the cell subset or site label means: total CD4+ memory T cells. The DNA reads as follows: TGTGCCAGCAGTGCCCTCGGGGGCAGCAGATACGAGCAGTACTTC. This codes for CASSALGGSRYEQYF.